The clone carrying this T cell receptor beta chain has just one count. Its antigen is undetermined. The data originate from a study of T-cell reconstitution after alpha-beta-depleted transplantation in children. Unique molecular identifiers were used in preparing the TCRbeta library. TCRdb itself ran the PCR reads through MiXCR, one entry per CDR3 protein. The sample carries 750,000 to 950,000 distinct CDR3 sequences, 16% recorded once. CDR1 is PRHDT and CDR2 is FYEKMQ in the germline V gene (reference sequence). The CDR3 extends over 17 amino acids. The V and J ends lost 7 bases and 5 bases, in that order; junction bases with no gene match: 17. The study, taken as a whole, reports: Surviving recipient T cells and thymic progenitors produced the high day-60 TCRbeta diversity seen in some patients. When one year had passed after transplant, most T-cell counts and diversity came from newly produced T cells. Expanded clones from the graft, numbering several hundred, reportedly supplied alpha-beta T cells about two months after transplant.

This sequence originates from a male patient under 18 who had a stem cell transplant for acute lymphoblastic leukemia, so the T cells may come from the graft donor. The chain combines TRBV13 with TRBJ2-1, with 7 bases identical to TRBD2. The sample consisted of PBMCs, mostly from graft donor cells, taken 360 days after TCRalphabeta/CD19-depleted stem cell transplant. The CDR3 spells CASIRGVGGPFDNEQFF. In nucleotides, the CDR3 is TGTGCCAGCATCCGTGGTGTGGGAGGGCCTTTCGACAATGAGCAGTTCTTC. The entire variable domain, with the rest obtained from reference TRBV13 and TRBJ2-1, is as follows: AAGVIQSPRHLIKEKRETATLKCYPIPRHDTVYWYQQGPGQDPQFLISFYEKMQSDKGSIPDRFSAQQFSDYHSELNMSSLELGDSALYFCASIRGVGGPFDNEQFFGPGTRLTVL.